This T cell receptor (beta chain) was recorded in a study of T cells in Graves' hyperthyroidism and ophthalmopathy. Study-level points and caveats: The authors' 13 V-J model separated ophthalmopathy from stable hyperthyroidism.

The CDR3 regions of TCR beta were amplified from RNA transcripts. Using the HTBI primer set, a first-round RT-PCR was run on the TCR CDR3. TCRdb redid the calling of the multiplex PCR reads with MiXCR, one entry per CDR3 protein. The table includes fewer than 900,000 distinct CDR3 sequences, about 16% detected once. Exclusion criteria comprised uncontrolled infection, other autoimmune disease, pregnancy or lactation. Each diagnosis was grounded in clinical symptoms, serum thyroxine and TRAb, thyroid ultrasound, and orbital computed tomography. Germline CDR1 and CDR2: LNHDA and SQIVND (reference sequence). The CDR3 is 14 amino acids. The V gene lost 8 bases and the J gene lost 6 bases, with 17 bases spanning the gap. Note on this clonotype: Its antigen is unknown.

The clonotype was recovered from a man between 18 and 35 years old with Graves' hyperthyroidism. The genes are TRBV19 and TRBJ2-1; a possible D gene is TRBD2 (6 bases). The sample consisted of blood. The CDR3 bases are TGTGCCAGTGGAGTTGGGGGGTGGCTCAATGAGCAGTTCTTC. Translated: CASGVGGWLNEQFF.